This TCR beta chain was profiled in a study of blood T cell repertoires in COVID-19. The overall study: The United States, Italy and Spain provided the acute and convalescent COVID-19 samples. Nucleic acid was either cDNA or gDNA, and it came from T cells, B-cell-depleted T cells, or PBMCs.

In the study's own analysis: The authors estimated nucleated cell counts from reference gene primer amplification. Measured with immunoSEQ multiplex PCR; TCRdb has only the in-frame clones, and not every one. The V and J calls and clone size were taken over from that table, and D and trimming were inferred from the DNA. The sample shows 240,000 or so clones, more than 70% of them seen only once. V lost 5 bases and J 8 bases, leaving 18 bases between the germline ends. The CDR3 contains 14 residues. Germline CDR1 and CDR2: MNHEY and SVGEGT. This receptor was taken from a man aged 80 or over with acute or convalescent COVID-19. V usage is TRBV6-2 or TRBV6-3 and J usage is TRBJ1-2, with a tentative D call TRBD1 (5 bases). Sequencing input: peripheral blood. CDR3 bases: TGTGCCAGCAGTAACGATGCCGTGTGGGGCGGCTACACCTTC. Its protein is CASSNDAVWGGYTF.